This TCR beta chain stems from a study of early T cells in non-severe SARS-CoV-2 infection (dated by TCRdb to about 2021). The study in broad terms: Because TCR sequencing relied on bulk RNA taken from unsorted whole blood, pairing of alpha and beta chains was not possible.

The protocol used for the library was 5' RACE. Sequencer: NextSeq 500. The TCR library protocol attached unique molecular identifiers to individual cDNA molecules to correct for sequencing error and PCR bias. Both TCR alpha and beta chains were sequenced, and tight co-correlation was observed between alpha and beta sequence abundances in each sample. Per the source publication's procedure: Decombinator V4 was used to annotate the V gene, J gene and CDR3 of the TCR sequences. TCRs were defined as expanded if a significant change between any two time points was detected under a Poisson model with p below 0.0001. Abundances of TCRs were expressed as counts per million after normalisation to the total number of TCRs sequenced in each sample. TRAV1-2 paired with TRAJ12, TRAJ20 or TRAJ33 defined MAIT TCRs, while TRAV10 paired with TRAJ18 defined iNKT TCRs. A search of VDJdb, accessed on 1 November 2021, was run for TCRs annotated to CMV, EBV and SARS-CoV-2, with TCRs annotated for multiple antigens excluded. TCRdb reran the public reads through fastp at Q25 and MiXCR, keeping productive beta chains. Each entry is one CDR3 protein sequence, shown with its most common DNA and genes. The V and J calls reflect TCRdb's pipeline rather than the authors' work. The sample profile shows under 85,000 distinct CDR3 sequences; 9.5% to 15% of them were found once. The biggest ten clones account for about 16% of the sample.

Concerning this clonotype: Its antigen remains unidentified. It has no much larger one-base neighbor in the sample; base qualities were not kept.

Ends trimmed: V by 6 bases, J by 4 bases; bases unmatched to a gene: 8. The germline V gene (reference sequence) specifies DFQATT as CDR1 and SNEGSKA as CDR2. The CDR3 holds 14 amino acids from the cysteine to the phenylalanine. Only the CDR3 DNA stays, 42 bases, in frame from base 1. The full study reports these points: VDJdb matching was skewed toward anti-spike CD8 responses and likely underestimated virus-specific expansions by missing private and CD4 specificities.

Set within a cohort of healthcare workers in London, UK, this nested case-control study involved weekly PCR testing of nasopharyngeal swabs along with blood sampling. Healthcare workers were enrolled in the week of the UK lockdown, from 23 to 31 March 2020, and were followed every week for up to 16 weeks. The source material was whole blood, sampled at baseline. The TCR originated in an adult who was a healthcare worker with PCR-confirmed SARS-CoV-2 infection or an uninfected control (not recorded which). The donor label of this sample is uncertain. The rearrangement joined TRBV20-1 to TRBJ2-7, with 11 bases aligning to TRBD2. The nucleotide sequence reads as follows: TGCAGTGCCACATTAGCGGGAGGGCCGTACGAGCAGTACTTC. It specifies CSATLAGGPYEQYF.